Sequencing of this T cell receptor beta chain was carried out in a study of identical twins. Study-level points and caveats: Insertions were fewer in abundant cord blood beta clonotypes, whereas memory repertoires showed none of this pattern. In beta out-of-frame sequences, the excess sharing between twins was weaker.

One entry per CDR3 protein, called by TCRdb with MiXCR from the 5' RACE reads. The profile shows around 250,000 distinct CDR3 sequences, roughly 12% of them singletons. This clonotype was detected a few times. The target antigen is unknown. The CDR3 spans 14 residues. CDR1 DFQATT and CDR2 SNEGSKA come from the germline V gene (reference sequence). J was trimmed by 4 bases and V by 0 bases; bases with no gene match: 2. These records were also assigned to another study, of yellow fever vaccine responses in identical twins. This second report adds: Reportedly, twins showed a vaccine T cell response that looked partly convergent and partly personalized.

The receptor comes from a woman under 30 in good health. Sequenced input: memory (CD45RO+) T cells sorted from blood. The chain links TRBV20-1 to TRBJ2-1, with TRBD1 identical over 8 bases. DNA for the CDR3: TGCAGTGCTAGAGATCGGGACAGGTACAATGAGCAGTTCTTC. Its protein is CSARDRDRYNEQFF.